Reported below is one T cell receptor (beta chain). These data come from a study of blood T cell repertoires in COVID-19. The V segment lost 1 base and the J segment 4 bases; nucleotides outside the gene matches: 6. Per germline, CDR1 MNHNS and CDR2 SASEGT. The CDR3 consists of 15 residues. Using immunoSEQ multiplex PCR, the repertoire was profiled, and TCRdb retains in-frame clones only, with some absent. The top ten hold roughly 5.3% of the sample, which has approximately 17,000 clones, about nine tenths seen once. Sequencing used PBMCs or T cells enriched from blood (not recorded which). V and J are TRBV6-1 and TRBJ1-1; 7 bases align to TRBD1. The receptor's source is a woman younger than 45 who had recovered from COVID-19. CDR3 nucleotides: TGTGCCAGCAGTGAAGAGACAGGGAAGGGCACTGAAGCTTTCTTT. It yields the protein CASSEETGKGTEAFF.